This TCR beta chain was found in a study of cytomegalovirus exposure and HLA in healthy donors. This CDR3 comprises 19 residues. The J segment lost 1 base and the V segment lost 3 bases, leaving 15 bases of the junction unmatched. Germline lookup yields CDR1 SGHRS and CDR2 YFSETQ. 13 Jbeta primers and 60 Vbeta primers were used for the PCR. In the authors' methods: In a later analysis, around 11 million of approximately 81 million unique beta chains occurred in at least two donors. Using immunoSEQ multiplex PCR, the repertoire was profiled, and TCRdb retains in-frame clones only, with some absent. V and J calls and clone size come straight from that table; D and trimming were deduced from the DNA. The table has around 140,000 clones, 82% seen once.

The source of this sequence is a man aged 30-40 years in good health and CMV-seropositive. Sample: PBMCs. The chain is built from TRBV5-1 and TRBJ2-3, with TRBD2 identical over 9 bases. The CDR3 DNA reads TGCGCCAGCAGCTCCCAGCCGCCCGCGGGGGGGCTGGGCACAGATACGCAGTATTTT. Amino acids: CASSSQPPAGGLGTDTQYF. Complete variable domain (other parts from reference TRBV5-1 and TRBJ2-3): KAGVTQTPRYLIKTRGQQVTLSCSPISGHRSVSWYQQTPGQGLQFLFEYFSETQRNKGNFPGRFSGRQFSNSRSEMNVSTLELGDSALYLCASSSQPPAGGLGTDTQYFGPGTRLTVL.